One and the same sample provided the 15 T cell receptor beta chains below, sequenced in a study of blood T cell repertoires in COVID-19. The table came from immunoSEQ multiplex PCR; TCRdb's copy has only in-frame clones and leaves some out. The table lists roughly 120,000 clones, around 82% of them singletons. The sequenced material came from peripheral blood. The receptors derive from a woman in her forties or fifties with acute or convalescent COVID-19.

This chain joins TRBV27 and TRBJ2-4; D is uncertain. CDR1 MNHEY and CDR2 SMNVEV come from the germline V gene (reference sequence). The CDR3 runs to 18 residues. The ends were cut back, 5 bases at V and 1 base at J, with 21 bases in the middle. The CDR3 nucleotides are TGTGCCAGCAGTCTCGTGAGTCCTCCGCCTCGGGCCAAAAACATTCAGTACTTC. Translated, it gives CASSLVSPPPRAKNIQYF.

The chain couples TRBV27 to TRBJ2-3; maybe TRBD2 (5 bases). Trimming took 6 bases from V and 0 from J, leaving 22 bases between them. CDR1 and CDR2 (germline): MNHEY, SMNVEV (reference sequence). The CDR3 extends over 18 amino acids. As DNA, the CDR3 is TGTGCCAGCAGCCGACGGGCCGGAGGAGACTCTAGCACAGATACGCAGTATTTT. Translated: CASSRRAGGDSSTDTQYF.

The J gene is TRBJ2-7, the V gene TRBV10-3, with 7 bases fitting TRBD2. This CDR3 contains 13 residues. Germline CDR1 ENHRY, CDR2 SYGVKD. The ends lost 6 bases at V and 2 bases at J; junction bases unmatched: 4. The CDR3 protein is CAISPGGTYEQYF. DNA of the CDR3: TGTGCCATCAGCCCGGGGGGAACCTACGAGCAGTACTTC.

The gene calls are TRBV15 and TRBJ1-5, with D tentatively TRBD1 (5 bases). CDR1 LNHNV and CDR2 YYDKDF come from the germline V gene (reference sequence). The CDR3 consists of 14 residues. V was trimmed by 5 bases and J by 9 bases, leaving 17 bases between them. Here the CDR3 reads CATSPKLERGPQHF. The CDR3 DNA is TGTGCCACCAGCCCTAAGCTAGAAAGGGGGCCCCAGCATTTT.

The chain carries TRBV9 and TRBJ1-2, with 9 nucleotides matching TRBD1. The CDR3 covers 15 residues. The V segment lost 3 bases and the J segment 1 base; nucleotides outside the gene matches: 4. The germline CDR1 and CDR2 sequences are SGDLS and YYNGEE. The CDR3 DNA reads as TGTGCCAGCAGCGCTTTGGGACAGGGTAACTATGGCTACACCTTC. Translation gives CASSALGQGNYGYTF.

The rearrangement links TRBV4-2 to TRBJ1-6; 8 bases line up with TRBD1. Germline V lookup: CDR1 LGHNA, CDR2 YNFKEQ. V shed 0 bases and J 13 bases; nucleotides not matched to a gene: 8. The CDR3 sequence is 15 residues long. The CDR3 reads CASSQDGSGGSPLHF. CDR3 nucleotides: TGTGCCAGCAGCCAAGATGGGTCAGGGGGCTCGCCCCTCCACTTT.

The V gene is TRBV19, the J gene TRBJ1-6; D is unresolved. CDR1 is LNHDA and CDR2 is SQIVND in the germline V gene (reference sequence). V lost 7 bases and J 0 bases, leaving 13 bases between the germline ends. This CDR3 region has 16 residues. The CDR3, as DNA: TGTGCCAGTAATAGAGGTTCTAGCTCCTATAATTCACCCCTCCACTTT. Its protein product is CASNRGSSSYNSPLHF.

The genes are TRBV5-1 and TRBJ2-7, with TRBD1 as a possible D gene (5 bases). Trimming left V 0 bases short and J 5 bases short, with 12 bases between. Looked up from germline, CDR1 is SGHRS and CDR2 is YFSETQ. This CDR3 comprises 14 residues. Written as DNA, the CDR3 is TGCGCCAGCAGCTTGGAAGGGGAAACGAACGAGCAGTACTTC. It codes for CASSLEGETNEQYF.

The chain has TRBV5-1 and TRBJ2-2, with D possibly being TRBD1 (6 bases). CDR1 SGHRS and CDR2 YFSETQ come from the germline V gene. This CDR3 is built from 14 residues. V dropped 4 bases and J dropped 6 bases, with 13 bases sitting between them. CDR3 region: CASSLAQGPGELFF. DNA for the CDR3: TGCGCCAGCAGCCTGGCCCAGGGGCCCGGGGAGCTGTTTTTT.

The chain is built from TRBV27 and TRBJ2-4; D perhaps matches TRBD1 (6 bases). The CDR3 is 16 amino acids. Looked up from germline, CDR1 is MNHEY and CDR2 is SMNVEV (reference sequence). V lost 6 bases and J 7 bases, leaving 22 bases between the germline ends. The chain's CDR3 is CASREGGRGFGNIQYF. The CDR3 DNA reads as TGTGCCAGCAGGGAAGGCGGCAGGGGCTTCGGGAACATTCAGTACTTC.

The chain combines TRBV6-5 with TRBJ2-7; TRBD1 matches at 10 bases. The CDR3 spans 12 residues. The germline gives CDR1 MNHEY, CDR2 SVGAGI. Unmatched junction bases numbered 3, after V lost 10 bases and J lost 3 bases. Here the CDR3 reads CATRTGGYEQYF. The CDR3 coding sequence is TGTGCCACGCGGACAGGGGGCTACGAGCAGTACTTC.

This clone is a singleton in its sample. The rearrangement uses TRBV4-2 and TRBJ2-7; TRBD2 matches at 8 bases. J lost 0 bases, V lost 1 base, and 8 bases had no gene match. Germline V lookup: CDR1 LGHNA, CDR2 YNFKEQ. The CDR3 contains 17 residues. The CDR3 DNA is TGTGCCAGCAGCCAAGGGGGGCGGGGGGACCTCTCCTACGAGCAGTACTTC. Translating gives CASSQGGRGDLSYEQYF.

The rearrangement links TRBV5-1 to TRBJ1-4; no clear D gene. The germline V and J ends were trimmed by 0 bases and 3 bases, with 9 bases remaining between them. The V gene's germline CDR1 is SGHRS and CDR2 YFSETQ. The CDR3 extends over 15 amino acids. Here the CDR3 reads CASSLVSGSNEKLFF. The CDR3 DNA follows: TGCGCCAGCAGCTTGGTTTCGGGGTCTAATGAAAAACTGTTTTTT.

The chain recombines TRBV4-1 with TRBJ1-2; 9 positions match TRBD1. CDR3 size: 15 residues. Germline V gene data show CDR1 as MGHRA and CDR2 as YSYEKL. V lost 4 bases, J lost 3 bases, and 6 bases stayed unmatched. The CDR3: CASSPGQGTDYGYTF. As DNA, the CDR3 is TGCGCCAGCAGCCCCGGACAGGGGACAGACTATGGCTACACCTTC.

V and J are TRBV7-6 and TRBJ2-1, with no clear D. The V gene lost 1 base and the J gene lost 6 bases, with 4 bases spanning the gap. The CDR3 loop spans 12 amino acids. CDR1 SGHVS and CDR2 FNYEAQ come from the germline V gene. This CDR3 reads CASSLDSNEQFF. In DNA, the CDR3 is TGTGCCAGCAGCTTAGATAGCAATGAGCAGTTCTTC.